The 10 T cell receptor beta chains below were found in one sample sequenced in a study. TCRdb itself ran the 5' RACE reads through MiXCR, one entry per CDR3 protein. The top ten clones hold 4.3% of a sample with some 32,000 distinct CDR3 sequences, approximately 24% of them seen once. The sample taken for sequencing was memory CD4+ T cells sorted from blood. Subset given: memory CD4+ T cells, CD4+CD45RO+CD25-. These receptors all come from a female donor with breast cancer.

There are a few counts of this clonotype. The chain uses TRBV5-6 and TRBJ1-2; no firm D call. The CDR3 runs 12 residues. V lost 0 bases and J lost 7, with 7 bases in between. CDR1 and CDR2 (germline): SGHDT, YYEEEE. DNA of the CDR3: TGTGCCAGCAGCTTGGACGGGCGTGGCTACACCTTC. Translated: CASSLDGRGYTF.

V usage is TRBV7-2 and J usage is TRBJ2-1, with D hard to call. V lost 5 bases, J lost 6 bases, and 8 bases lay in between. The CDR3 contains 12 residues. From germline, CDR1 is SGHTA and CDR2 FQGNSA. CDR3 DNA: TGTGCCAGCAGCCAAGGTGTCAATGAGCAGTTCTTC. Amino acids: CASSQGVNEQFF.

The V and J genes are TRBV4-2 and TRBJ2-1; weak D call: TRBD2 (6 bases). The length of the CDR3 is 14 residues. V was trimmed by 1 base and J by 8 bases, leaving 12 bases between them. Germline V gene lookup returns CDR1 LGHNA and CDR2 YNFKEQ. The DNA for the CDR3 is TGTGCCAGCAGCCAAGGACTAGTCGTGGATGAGCAGTTCTTC. This translates into CASSQGLVVDEQFF.

The rearrangement links TRBV7-3 to TRBJ2-3, with D possibly being TRBD1 or TRBD2 (5 bases each). CDR1 is SGHTA and CDR2 is FQGTGA in the germline V gene. The CDR3 runs 20 residues. V lost 6 bases and J 1 base, leaving 29 bases between the germline ends. Here the CDR3 DNA reads TGTGCCAGCAGTTTCAAGCCCCTAAGCCGGGACCACCGGGGCACAGATACGCAGTATTTT. Residues: CASSFKPLSRDHRGTDTQYF.

The sample holds a few counts of this clonotype. In nucleotides, the CDR3 is TGTGCCAGCAGTTTCGGAACTGAAGCTTTCTTT. Amino acids: CASSFGTEAFF. V and J are TRBV28 and TRBJ1-1; D is unresolved. The germline gives CDR1 MDHEN, CDR2 SYDVKM. Trimming left V 3 bases short and J 5 bases short, with 4 bases between. This CDR3 has 11 residues.

This clonotype was seen a handful of times. This rearrangement joins TRBV5-6 to TRBJ2-1, with 7 bases lining up with TRBD1. Germline lookup yields CDR1 SGHDT and CDR2 YYEEEE. With 3 bases clipped from V and 3 bases from J, the junction kept 6 bases outside the gene matches. This CDR3 is 15 amino acids long. CDR3: CASSSGQALYNEQFF. The CDR3 nucleotides are TGTGCCAGCAGCTCCGGACAGGCACTCTACAATGAGCAGTTCTTC. Full variable domain (missing parts from reference TRBV5-6 and TRBJ2-1): DAGVTQSPTHLIKTRGQQVTLRCSPKSGHDTVSWYQQALGQGPQFIFQYYEEEERQRGNFPDRFSGHQFPNYSSELNVNALLLGDSALYLCASSSGQALYNEQFFGPGTRLTVL.

This clonotype appeared a few times. This chain joins TRBV5-4 and TRBJ2-3; D uncertain. Germline V gene lookup returns CDR1 SGHNT and CDR2 YYREEE (reference sequence). V lost 0 bases, J lost 2 bases, and 16 bases lay in between. The CDR3 contains 17 residues. The CDR3 region is CASSLGVPTPITDTQYF. CDR3 nucleotides: TGTGCCAGCAGCTTGGGGGTCCCTACCCCCATCACAGATACGCAGTATTTT.

This clonotype was detected only a few times. This chain joins TRBV6-2 or TRBV6-3 and TRBJ2-5; D uncertain. The V gene lost 8 bases and the J gene lost 5 bases, with 15 bases spanning the gap. Germline V gene sequence: CDR1 MNHEY, CDR2 SVGEGT. This CDR3 spans 13 amino acids. In DNA form, the CDR3 reads TGTGCCAGCGGAGATCAGGCGGCGGAGACCCAGTACTTC. It encodes CASGDQAAETQYF.

J is TRBJ1-2 and V is TRBV20-1, with D hard to call. CDR1 and CDR2 from the germline V gene are DFQATT and SNEGSKA (reference sequence). The CDR3 is 11 residues long. Deletions cut 5 bases from V and 4 bases from J, with 8 bases between. The CDR3 sequence is CSAWSPYGYTF. Written as DNA, the CDR3 is TGCAGTGCTTGGTCCCCCTATGGCTACACCTTC.

A remark on this clonotype: At one end, the junction sequence differs from germline, possibly due to a read error. The rearrangement links TRBV6-2 or TRBV6-3 to TRBJ1-5; D gene unclear. Germline lookup yields CDR1 MNHEY and CDR2 SVGEGT. This CDR3 comprises 14 residues. The chain's CDR3 is CASSYSLYNQPQQF. The CDR3 bases are TGTGCCAGCAGTTACTCGCTCTACAATCAGCCCCAGCAGTTT.